Shown below are 2 T cell receptor beta chains from a single sample sequenced in a study of blood T cell repertoires in COVID-19. TCRdb keeps only in-frame clones here, not all; method: immunoSEQ multiplex PCR. The repertoire has roughly 67,000 clones, 80% to 90% of them found once; the top ten carry roughly 4%. The specimen was peripheral blood. The receptors shown here come from a middle-aged man with active COVID-19.

The rearrangement links TRBV6-5 to TRBJ2-1, with D tentatively TRBD2 (6 bases). Between the trimmed V and J ends, which lost 6 bases and 10 bases, there was a span of 16 bases. This CDR3 has 13 residues. CDR1 is MNHEY, CDR2 SVGAGI, per germline. The CDR3 protein is CASRRDGAGEQFF. CDR3 coding DNA: TGTGCCAGCAGACGGGATGGGGCGGGGGAGCAGTTCTTC.

The rearrangement links TRBV5-5 to TRBJ2-5, with D perhaps matching TRBD1 (6 bases). The CDR3 is 12 amino acids. Germline V lookup: CDR1 SGHKS, CDR2 YYEKEE (reference sequence). V was pared by 7 bases and J by 4 bases, with 11 bases between. As DNA, the CDR3 is TGTGCCAGCTACAGGGTTGTAGAGACCCAGTACTTC. Translation gives CASYRVVETQYF.